This T cell receptor (beta chain) was found in a study of liver allograft versus peripheral blood T cells. Overall study: Recipients' peripheral blood supplied the T cell receptor repertoires against which those in transplanted livers were compared. The study, taken as a whole, reports: Reports indicated that T cell receptor repertoires inside liver allografts differed from those in peripheral blood.

This CDR3 is built from 17 residues. J lost 2 bases, V lost 0 bases, and 6 bases had no gene match. CDR1 GTSNPN and CDR2 SVGIG come from the germline V gene (reference sequence). TCRdb fed the reads into MiXCR, producing one record per CDR3 protein. Of some 16,000 distinct CDR3 sequences listed, 20% to 25% are singletons. This clonotype was counted a few times. The antigen is undetermined. The source of this sequence is a human patient who had a liver transplant. The graft donor may account for some of the T cells. The chain links TRBV30 to TRBJ2-6; 8 bases agree with TRBD2. The DNA of the CDR3 is TGTGCCTGGAGTGTACCGGGGGGGAGGGCTGGGGCCAACGTCCTGACTTTC. Translation: CAWSVPGGRAGANVLTF. The entire variable domain, with the rest obtained from reference TRBV30 and TRBJ2-6, is as follows: SQTIHQWPATLVQPVGSPLSLECTVEGTSNPNLYWYRQAAGRGLQLLFYSVGIGQISSEVPQNLSASRPQDRQFILSSKKLLLSDSGFYLCAWSVPGGRAGANVLTFGAGSRLTVL.